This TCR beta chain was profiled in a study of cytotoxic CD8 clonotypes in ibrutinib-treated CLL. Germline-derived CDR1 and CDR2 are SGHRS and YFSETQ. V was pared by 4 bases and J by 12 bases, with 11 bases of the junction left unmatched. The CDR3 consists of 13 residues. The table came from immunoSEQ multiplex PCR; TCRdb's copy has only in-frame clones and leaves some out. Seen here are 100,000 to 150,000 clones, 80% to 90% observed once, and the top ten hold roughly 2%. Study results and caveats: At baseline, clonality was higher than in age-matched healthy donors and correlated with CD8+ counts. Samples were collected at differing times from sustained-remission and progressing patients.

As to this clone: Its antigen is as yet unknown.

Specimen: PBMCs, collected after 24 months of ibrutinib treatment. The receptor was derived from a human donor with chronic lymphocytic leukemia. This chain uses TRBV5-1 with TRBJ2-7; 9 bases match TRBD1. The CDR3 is CASSPRTGEGRYF. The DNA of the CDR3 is TGCGCCAGCAGCCCAAGGACAGGGGAGGGCCGGTACTTC.